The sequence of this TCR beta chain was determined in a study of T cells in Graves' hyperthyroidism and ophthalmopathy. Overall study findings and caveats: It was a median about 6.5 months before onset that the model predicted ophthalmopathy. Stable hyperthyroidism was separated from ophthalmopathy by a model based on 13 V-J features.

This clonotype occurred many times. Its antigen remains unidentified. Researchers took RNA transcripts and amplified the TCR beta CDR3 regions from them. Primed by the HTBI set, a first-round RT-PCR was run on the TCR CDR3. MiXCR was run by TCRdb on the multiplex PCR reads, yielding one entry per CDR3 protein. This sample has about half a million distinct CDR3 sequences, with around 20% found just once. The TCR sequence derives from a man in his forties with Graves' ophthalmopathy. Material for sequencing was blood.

The CDR3 coding sequence is TGTGCCAGCAGCCTAATCAGGGTCTACGAGCAGTACTTC. It codes for CASSLIRVYEQYF. The V and J genes are TRBV28 and TRBJ2-7; a possible D gene is TRBD1 (5 bases). V lost 6 bases and J 3 bases, leaving 12 bases between the germline ends. Germline V CDR1 and CDR2: MDHEN, SYDVKM. This CDR3 has 13 residues. Looking up the rest from reference TRBV28 and TRBJ2-7 gives the full variable domain: DVKVTQSSRYLVKRTGEKVFLECVQDMDHENMFWYRQDPGLGLRLIYFSYDVKMKEKGDIPEGYSVSREKKERFSLILESASTNQTSMYLCASSLIRVYEQYFGPGTRLTVT.